The 23 T cell receptor beta chains given below trace back to one sample, sequenced in a study of T cell repertoires in ileal Crohn's disease. Here immunoSEQ multiplex PCR was the method, and the copy in TCRdb shows in-frame clones only, minus some. The sample includes several thousand clones, roughly 69% seen only once; the top ten take approximately 7%. Input material: ileal tissue. The receptor set was obtained from an adult with Crohn's disease.

This clone was seen only once. The chain is built from TRBV30 and TRBJ1-2, with D hard to call. Trimming took off 2 bases at V and 8 bases at J, with 12 bases between the two ends. This CDR3 comprises 12 residues. CDR1 and CDR2 (germline): GTSNPN, SVGIG (reference sequence). This chain's CDR3 is CAWSPSGVGYTF. The CDR3 DNA sequence: TGTGCCTGGAGTCCTAGCGGGGTAGGCTACACCTTC.

The rearrangement links TRBV19 to TRBJ2-3; D possibly corresponds to TRBD1 (5 bases). V gave up 8 bases and J gave up 0 bases, with 15 bases separating them. The CDR3 contains 15 residues. Germline CDR1 reads LNHDA; CDR2 reads SQIVND (reference sequence). CDR3 sequence reads: CASSLSTVSTDTQYF. Written as DNA, the CDR3 is TGTGCCAGTTCCCTCTCGACAGTAAGCACAGATACGCAGTATTTT.

The CDR3: CASSEGQQGYEQYF. CDR3 sequence (DNA): TGTGCCAGCAGTGAAGGACAGCAGGGCTACGAGCAGTACTTC. The V gene is TRBV2, the J gene TRBJ2-7; tentatively, D is TRBD1 (5 bases). This CDR3 contains 14 residues. The germline V gene encodes CDR1 SNHLY and CDR2 FYNNEI. The V end lost 1 base, the J end lost 3 bases, and 10 bases lay between the germline ends.

V usage is TRBV7-9 and J usage is TRBJ2-6, with a weak D call TRBD1 (7 bases). The CDR3 runs 19 residues. CDR1 is SEHNR, CDR2 FQNEAQ, per germline (reference sequence). Trimming shortened V by 5 bases and J by 0 bases, and 20 bases separated the two germline ends. Here the CDR3 DNA reads TGTGCCAGCAGCCCGCTTATGCGGGACAGCCTCTCTGGGGCCAACGTCCTGACTTTC. Translated, it gives CASSPLMRDSLSGANVLTF.

This clone has only a few counts. The chain couples TRBV6-5 to TRBJ1-2; D uncertain. Trimming stripped 5 bases from V and 7 bases from J, with 5 bases between. The CDR3 contains 10 residues. Germline V lookup: CDR1 MNHEY, CDR2 SVGAGI. CDR3 in DNA: TGTGCCAGCAGTAATCTTGGCTACACCTTC. It specifies CASSNLGYTF.

V is TRBV5-1 and J is TRBJ2-1; TRBD2 agrees at 16 bases. Germline CDR1 reads SGHRS; CDR2 reads YFSETQ. There are 17 residues in the CDR3. Trimming cost V 4 bases and J 8 bases; bases outside gene matches: 9. Here the CDR3 DNA reads TGCGCCAGCAGCACGGGACTAGCGGGGGGGATATGGGATGAGCAGTTCTTC. Amino acid sequence: CASSTGLAGGIWDEQFF.

The rearrangement joins TRBV5-4 to TRBJ2-4; 9 nucleotides align to TRBD1. The germline gives CDR1 SGHNT, CDR2 YYREEE (reference sequence). J gave up 15 bases and V 0 bases, and 4 bases lay outside the gene matches. The CDR3 loop spans 12 amino acids. The CDR3 coding sequence is TGTGCCAGCAGCTTGGGACAGGGGGTTCGGTACTTC. It encodes CASSLGQGVRYF.

This rearrangement joins TRBV6-1 to TRBJ2-7; D possibly corresponds to TRBD1 (6 bases). V lost 10 bases to trimming and J lost 4 bases, with 17 bases between them. The CDR3 covers 13 residues. Germline V lookup: CDR1 MNHNS, CDR2 SASEGT. The CDR3, as DNA: TGTGCCACCTCCCCCGGGACAAAATACGAGCAGTACTTC. It is translated as CATSPGTKYEQYF.

This clone has only a few counts. This rearrangement joins TRBV19 to TRBJ2-1; D possibly corresponds to TRBD2 (5 bases). Looked up from germline, CDR1 is LNHDA and CDR2 is SQIVND (reference sequence). V was pared by 8 bases and J by 5 bases, with 13 bases between. The CDR3 is made up of 13 amino acids. CDR3: CASSLGLHNEQFF. CDR3 DNA: TGTGCCAGTTCTTTAGGACTCCACAATGAGCAGTTCTTC. The full variable domain, in which reference TRBV19 and TRBJ2-1 provide the parts outside the CDR3, is DGGITQSPKYLFRKEGQNVTLSCEQNLNHDAMYWYRQDPGQGLRLIYYSQIVNDFQKGDIAEGYSVSREKKESFPLTVTSAQKNPTAFYLCASSLGLHNEQFFGPGTRLTVL.

This chain uses TRBV5-5 with TRBJ2-7; 7 nucleotides match TRBD1. The germline V gene encodes CDR1 SGHKS and CDR2 YYEKEE (reference sequence). The CDR3 length is 15 residues. V lost 4 bases and J lost 2; bases outside the gene matches: 9. This CDR3 reads CASSSPGTDPYEQYF. The CDR3 DNA is TGTGCCAGCAGCAGCCCCGGGACAGACCCCTACGAGCAGTACTTC.

Only one count was recorded for this clone. The chain carries TRBV5-5 and TRBJ1-5; 7 bases line up with TRBD1. The CDR3 covers 15 residues. The V gene end was trimmed by 3 bases and the J gene end by 6 bases; junction bases not matched to a gene: 9. Germline V gene data show CDR1 as SGHKS and CDR2 as YYEKEE (reference sequence). Here the CDR3 DNA reads TGTGCCAGCAGCTCGAATACAGGGGAATCTCAGCCCCAGCATTTT. It yields the protein CASSSNTGESQPQHF.

This chain connects TRBV19 to TRBJ1-2; TRBD1 aligns across 10 bases. In germline, CDR1 is LNHDA, CDR2 SQIVND (reference sequence). V shed 7 bases and J 4 bases; nucleotides not matched to a gene: 6. CDR3 length: 14 amino acids. The CDR3 is CASTVTGGSYGYTF. CDR3 bases: TGTGCCAGTACCGTGACAGGGGGCTCCTATGGCTACACCTTC.

The genes are TRBV2 and TRBJ2-7; 8 bases are a match to TRBD2. The CDR3 spans 14 residues. The germline V gene has CDR1 SNHLY and CDR2 FYNNEI. V shed 10 bases, J shed 0 bases, and the junction held 8 bases outside the gene matches. The CDR3 protein is CAIDRGGTSYEQYF. The DNA for the CDR3 is TGTGCCATCGACCGGGGGGGGACCTCCTACGAGCAGTACTTC.

This chain links TRBV12-2 with TRBJ1-5; TRBD1, the table's D call, lacks a check against the DNA. TRBV12-2 is a listed pseudogene. The CDR3 consists of 13 residues. The CDR3 spells CASRPQGQQPQHF. The CDR3, as DNA: TGTGCAAGTCGCCCCCAGGGTCAGCAGCCCCAGCATTTT.

The V and J genes are TRBV15 and TRBJ1-2; TRBD1 matches at 9 bases. Germline loops: CDR1 LNHNV, CDR2 YYDKDF (reference sequence). The V and J ends lost 3 bases and 6 bases, in that order; junction bases with no gene match: 5. The CDR3 is 14 residues long. CDR3 DNA sequence: TGTGCCACCAGCAGGGGGACAGGGACGCATGGCTACACCTTC. Translated, it gives CATSRGTGTHGYTF.

V is TRBV19 and J is TRBJ2-3, with D possibly being TRBD2 (6 bases). CDR1 and CDR2 from the germline V gene are LNHDA and SQIVND (reference sequence). V lost 10 bases, J lost 2 bases, and 10 bases lay in between. The CDR3 is 12 residues long. CDR3 in DNA: TGTGCCACGACGGGGGACACAGATACGCAGTATTTT. Protein: CATTGDTDTQYF. The full variable domain, its missing parts supplied by reference TRBV19 and TRBJ2-3, is DGGITQSPKYLFRKEGQNVTLSCEQNLNHDAMYWYRQDPGQGLRLIYYSQIVNDFQKGDIAEGYSVSREKKESFPLTVTSAQKNPTAFYLCATTGDTDTQYFGPGTRLTVL.

This chain uses TRBV7-9 with TRBJ1-1, with 8 nucleotides matching TRBD1. The trim removed 5 bases at V and 1 base at J, leaving 6 bases unmatched. Germline lookup yields CDR1 SEHNR and CDR2 FQNEAQ (reference sequence). The CDR3 is made up of 15 amino acids. Here the CDR3 reads CASSPGQGENTEAFF. Written as DNA, the CDR3 is TGTGCCAGCAGCCCCGGACAGGGTGAGAACACTGAAGCTTTCTTT.

This chain connects TRBV11-2 to TRBJ2-1; TRBD1 matches at 8 bases. From germline, CDR1 is SGHAT and CDR2 FQNNGV. The CDR3 consists of 15 residues. Germline trimming cut 1 base from V and 4 bases from J; bases unmatched to any gene: 3. The CDR3 DNA sequence: TGTGCCAGCAGCTTAGGACAGGGGCCTTACAATGAGCAGTTCTTC. Translated, it gives CASSLGQGPYNEQFF.

The V gene is TRBV27, the J gene TRBJ1-3; D is unclear. The length of the CDR3 is 14 residues. Trimming stripped 4 bases from V and 0 bases from J, with 7 bases between. Germline CDR1 is MNHEY and CDR2 is SMNVEV (reference sequence). The CDR3: CASSYSGSGNTIYF. CDR3 coding DNA: TGTGCCAGCAGTTACAGCGGCTCTGGAAACACCATATATTTT.

The sample holds a few counts of this clone. V is TRBV12-5 and J is TRBJ1-1, with D hard to call. The ends were cut back, 5 bases at V and 7 bases at J, with 26 bases in the middle. The CDR3 is 17 residues long. From germline, CDR1 is LGHNT and CDR2 FRNRAP. CDR3 sequence reads: CASGPSSLGGPVSEAFF. In DNA, the CDR3 is TGTGCTAGTGGTCCATCCTCCTTAGGAGGCCCCGTGAGTGAAGCTTTCTTT. The full variable domain, its missing parts supplied by reference TRBV12-5 and TRBJ1-1, is DARVTQTPRHKVTEMGQEVTMRCQPILGHNTVFWYRQTMMQGLELLAYFRNRAPLDDSGMPKDRFSAEMPDATLATLKIQPSEPRDSAVYFCASGPSSLGGPVSEAFFGQGTRLTVV.

The chain recombines TRBV5-1 with TRBJ1-2; TRBD1 might be the D (6 bases). The length of the CDR3 is 14 residues. The germline gives CDR1 SGHRS, CDR2 YFSETQ. Trimming removed 3 bases from V and 8 bases from J, with 17 bases in between. CDR3 in DNA: TGCGCCAGCAGCTACAGGGAAGGAAAAGGAGGCTACACCTTC. Its protein is CASSYREGKGGYTF.

The chain combines TRBV30 with TRBJ1-1, with D possibly being TRBD1 (6 bases). Trimming shortened V by 2 bases and J by 6 bases, and 22 bases separated the two germline ends. The germline V gene has CDR1 GTSNPN and CDR2 SVGIG (reference sequence). The CDR3 is 16 residues long. This chain's CDR3 is CAWSFTPGAGAPEAFF. As DNA, the CDR3 is TGTGCCTGGAGTTTTACACCCGGGGCAGGGGCTCCTGAAGCTTTCTTT.

The chain couples TRBV7-9 to TRBJ2-1; D not resolved. CDR1 and CDR2 from the germline V gene are SEHNR and FQNEAQ (reference sequence). V shed 2 bases and J shed 1 base, with 9 bases lying between them. The CDR3 runs to 15 residues. CDR3 in amino acids: CASSLRTLSYNEQFF. In DNA form, the CDR3 reads TGTGCCAGCAGCTTACGTACACTATCCTACAATGAGCAGTTCTTC. The full variable domain, in which reference TRBV7-9 and TRBJ2-1 provide the parts outside the CDR3, is DTGVSQNPRHKITKRGQNVTFRCDPISEHNRLYWYRQTLGQGPEFLTYFQNEAQLEKSRLLSDRFSAERPKGSFSTLEIQRTEQGDSAMYLCASSLRTLSYNEQFFGPGTRLTVL.